The rows below give T cell receptor beta chains drawn from one sample of a study of cytomegalovirus exposure and HLA in healthy donors. Only in-frame clones appear in the TCRdb table, and some are missing; sequencing was by immunoSEQ multiplex PCR. The sample holds 100,000 to 150,000 clones; 74% are singletons and the top ten take almost 6%. Material for sequencing was PBMCs. These receptors all come from a woman aged 50 to 60 in good health and CMV-seropositive. The CDR3 runs from the conserved cysteine through the conserved F or W. D genes are given only for firm matches. Some rows mark clone size as missing; the rest say once, few, many or name a class of expanded clone.

clone size | D gene | J gene | V gene | CDR3 DNA | CDR3 protein
NA | NA | TRBJ2-2 | TRBV10-3 | TGTGCCATCAGTGAGCTCAAGGGGGATGGGGAGCTGTTTTTT | CAISELKGDGELFF
NA | TRBD1 | TRBJ1-1 | TRBV7-2 | TGTGCCAGCAGCCCAGGACAGGGTTGGGGGGGTACTGAAGCTTTCTTT | CASSPGQGWGGTEAFF
NA | NA | TRBJ1-4 | TRBV11-2 | TGTGCCAGCAGCATATACAGGGCGACTAATGAAAAACTGTTTTTT | CASSIYRATNEKLFF
once | NA | TRBJ1-1 | TRBV18 | TGTGCCAGCTCACCGGCTAGGGAGACTGAAGCTTTCTTT | CASSPARETEAFF
NA | NA | TRBJ2-4 | TRBV5-1 | TGCGCCAGCAGCTCGATAGGGGGAAACATTCAGTACTTC | CASSSIGGNIQYF
NA | NA | TRBJ2-3 | TRBV6-1 | TGTGCCAGCAGTGCTGCCGGGGGTGTTGATACGCAGTATTTT | CASSAAGGVDTQYF
few | TRBD1 | TRBJ1-1 | TRBV5-6 | TGTGCCAGCAGCTACACAGGGGGCGTGAACACTGAAGCTTTCTTT | CASSYTGGVNTEAFF
NA | NA | TRBJ2-5 | TRBV27 | TGTGCCAGCAGTTTTCCCGCGGGGCCGGGGGACCAAGAGACCCAGTACTTC | CASSFPAGPGDQETQYF
NA | NA | TRBJ1-2 | TRBV23-1 | TGCGCCATTCCCCATGGGGCGAACTATGGCTACACCTTC | CAIPHGANYGYTF
NA | NA | TRBJ1-4 | TRBV29-1 | TGCAGCGTTGAAGGGCCGGGAGGTGATGAAAAACTGTTTTTT | CSVEGPGGDEKLFF
NA | NA | TRBJ1-3 | TRBV2 | TGTGCCAGCAGTGTGAGGGCTGGAAACACCATATATTTT | CASSVRAGNTIYF
NA | TRBD2 | TRBJ2-3 | TRBV13 | TGTGCCAGCAGCTTAGAGGGACTAGCAGGAGATACGCAGTATTTT | CASSLEGLAGDTQYF
NA | NA | TRBJ1-1 | TRBV6-5 | TGTGCCAGCCGGTTATACCCGAACACTGAAGCTTTCTTT | CASRLYPNTEAFF
NA | TRBD1 | TRBJ1-1 | TRBV4-1 | TGCGCCAGCAGACCGGGACAGACGCAGAACACTGAAGCTTTCTTT | CASRPGQTQNTEAFF
NA | NA | TRBJ1-2 | TRBV19 | TGTGCCAGTAGTATAGTGCCCCCCCCCTCCGGAGGCTATGGCTACACCTTC | CASSIVPPPSGGYGYTF
few | NA | TRBJ2-7 | TRBV29-1 | TGCAGCGGCGGGACTGCCTACGAGCAGTACTTC | CSGGTAYEQYF
NA | TRBD1 | TRBJ2-1 | TRBV10-3 | TGTGCCATCAAGTCAGGCACGGGACAGGGCCTCAATGAGCAGTTCTTC | CAIKSGTGQGLNEQFF
NA | NA | TRBJ1-2 | TRBV20-1 | TGCAGTGCCGACGCGGGAGAGGGCTGCACCTTC | CSADAGEGCTF
NA | NA | TRBJ2-1 | TRBV19 | TGTGCCAGTAGTATAGGGCGGGAGCAGTTCTTC | CASSIGREQFF
NA | TRBD2 | TRBJ2-3 | TRBV5-6 | TGTGCCAGCAGCTTTTGGCGGGGGGAAACAGATACGCAGTATTTT | CASSFWRGETDTQYF
NA | TRBD2 | TRBJ2-1 | TRBV10-3 | TGTGCCATCAGTGAGTCGGGACTAGGGGAGGAGTTCTTC | CAISESGLGEEFF
NA | TRBD1 | TRBJ1-1 | TRBV18 | TGTGCCAGCTCACCCCTTAACAGGGGGAGTGAAGCTTTCTTT | CASSPLNRGSEAFF
NA | TRBD1 | TRBJ1-2 | TRBV19 | TGTGCCAGTAGTATAGTCAGGGACAGCACGAGCTATGGCTACACCTTC | CASSIVRDSTSYGYTF
once | TRBD1 | TRBJ2-7 | TRBV18 | TGTGCCAGCTCATTGGGACAGGGGACTGGGGACGAGCAGTACTTC | CASSLGQGTGDEQYF
NA | TRBD1 | TRBJ2-7 | TRBV30 | TGTGCCTGGGAACCGGGACAGGGGGTCTACGAGCAGTACTTC | CAWEPGQGVYEQYF
NA | NA | TRBJ2-1 | TRBV5-8 | TGTGCCAGCAGCTTGTTGCCGGGAAGGGATGAGCAGTTCTTC | CASSLLPGRDEQFF
NA | TRBD1 | TRBJ2-1 | TRBV7-9 | TGTGCCAGCAGCTCCCTGGGACAGAGCTCCTACAATGAGCAGTTCTTC | CASSSLGQSSYNEQFF
NA | TRBD1 | TRBJ1-2 | TRBV7-9 | TGTGCCAGCAGCCGGGGGACAGAAGATGGCTACACCTTC | CASSRGTEDGYTF
NA | TRBD1 | TRBJ2-6 | TRBV6-6 | TGTGCCAGCAGTCCAAGGCCCGGGACAGAGACTTTC | CASSPRPGTETF
few | NA | TRBJ2-5 | TRBV18 | TGTGCCAGCTCACCGGAGGAGCGAGCCCAGTACTTC | CASSPEERAQYF
NA | TRBD1 | TRBJ1-4 | TRBV2 | TGTGCCAGCCTTAAACGACAGGGGGCAGGTGAAAAACTGTTTTTT | CASLKRQGAGEKLFF
NA | TRBD1 | TRBJ1-4 | TRBV6-5 | TGTGCCAGCAGTCCCTCGGGACAGGTTAATGAAAAACTGTTTTTT | CASSPSGQVNEKLFF
NA | NA | TRBJ2-3 | TRBV5-4 | TGTGCCAGCAGCTTGATGGGCGGGGACCTCCTATTTTTT | CASSLMGGDLLFF
NA | TRBD2 | TRBJ2-5 | TRBV14 | TGTGCCAGCAGCCATCCTAGCGGGAACCAAGAGACCCAGTACTTC | CASSHPSGNQETQYF
NA | NA | TRBJ1-5 | TRBV7-9 | TGTGCCAGCACCCTCTATCAGCCCCAGCATTTT | CASTLYQPQHF
NA | TRBD1 | TRBJ1-1 | TRBV6-5 | TGTGCCAGCCATCCGGGACAGGGGAGGGCTTTCTTT | CASHPGQGRAFF
NA | TRBD1 | TRBJ2-1 | TRBV2 | TGTGCCAGCAGTGGGGGACAGTACTTATACGAGCAGTTCTTC | CASSGGQYLYEQFF
NA | TRBD2 | TRBJ2-7 | TRBV7-9 | TGTGCCAGCAGCGGGGGGGTGCGGGGCAACCTCAACGAGCAGTACTTC | CASSGGVRGNLNEQYF
NA | TRBD2 | TRBJ2-3 | TRBV7-8 | TGTGCCAGCAGCCTTCGGGGGGGCCTGACAGATACGCAGTATTTT | CASSLRGGLTDTQYF
NA | TRBD1 | TRBJ1-5 | TRBV4-1 | TGCGCCAGCAGCCAAGACAGGGGGTCACAGCCCCAGCATTTT | CASSQDRGSQPQHF